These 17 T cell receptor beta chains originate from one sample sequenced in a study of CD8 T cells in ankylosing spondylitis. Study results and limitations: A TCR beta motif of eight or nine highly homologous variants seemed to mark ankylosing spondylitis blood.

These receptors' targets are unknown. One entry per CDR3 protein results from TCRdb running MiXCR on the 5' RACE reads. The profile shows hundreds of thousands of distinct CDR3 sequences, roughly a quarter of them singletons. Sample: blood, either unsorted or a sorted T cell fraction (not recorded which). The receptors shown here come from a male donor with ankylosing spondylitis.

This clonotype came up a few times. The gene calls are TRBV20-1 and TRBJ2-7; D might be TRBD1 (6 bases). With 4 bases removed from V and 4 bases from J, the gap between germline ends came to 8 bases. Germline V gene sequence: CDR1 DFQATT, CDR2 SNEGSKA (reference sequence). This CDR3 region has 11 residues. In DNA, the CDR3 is TGCAGTGCTAACAGGGAGTACGAGCAGTACTTC. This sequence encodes CSANREYEQYF.

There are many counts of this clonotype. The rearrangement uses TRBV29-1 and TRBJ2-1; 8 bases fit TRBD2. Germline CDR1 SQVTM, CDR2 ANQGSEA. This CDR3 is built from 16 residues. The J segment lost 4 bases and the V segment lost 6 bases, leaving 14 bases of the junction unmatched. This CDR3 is CSVLRTSGGGYNEQFF. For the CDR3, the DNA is TGCAGCGTCCTCCGAACTAGCGGAGGGGGGTACAATGAGCAGTTCTTC.

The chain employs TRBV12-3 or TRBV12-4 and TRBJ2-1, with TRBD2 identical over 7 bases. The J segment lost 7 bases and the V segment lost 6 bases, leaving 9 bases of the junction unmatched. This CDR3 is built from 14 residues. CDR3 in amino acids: CASSLTRELNEQFF. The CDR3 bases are TGTGCCAGCAGCTTAACGCGGGAGTTGAATGAGCAGTTCTTC.

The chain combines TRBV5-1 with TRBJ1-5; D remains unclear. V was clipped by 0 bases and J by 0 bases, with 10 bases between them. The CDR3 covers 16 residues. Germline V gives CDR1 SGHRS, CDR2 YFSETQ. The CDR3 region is CASSLGPGNSNQPQHF. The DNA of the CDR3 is TGCGCCAGCAGCTTGGGGCCAGGTAATAGCAATCAGCCCCAGCATTTT.

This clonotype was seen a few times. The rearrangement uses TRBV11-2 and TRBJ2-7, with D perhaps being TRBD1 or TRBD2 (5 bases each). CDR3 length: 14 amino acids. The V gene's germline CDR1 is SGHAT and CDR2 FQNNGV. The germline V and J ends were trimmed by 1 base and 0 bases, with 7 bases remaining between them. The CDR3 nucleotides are TGTGCCAGCAGCTTAGGAGGGACCTCCTACGAGCAGTACGTC. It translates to CASSLGGTSYEQYV.

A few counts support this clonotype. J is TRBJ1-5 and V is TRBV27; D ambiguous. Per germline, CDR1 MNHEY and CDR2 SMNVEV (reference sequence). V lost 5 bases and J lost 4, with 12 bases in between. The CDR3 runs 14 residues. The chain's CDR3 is CASSTREKNQPQHF. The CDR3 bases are TGTGCCAGCAGTACCCGGGAAAAGAATCAGCCCCAGCATTTT.

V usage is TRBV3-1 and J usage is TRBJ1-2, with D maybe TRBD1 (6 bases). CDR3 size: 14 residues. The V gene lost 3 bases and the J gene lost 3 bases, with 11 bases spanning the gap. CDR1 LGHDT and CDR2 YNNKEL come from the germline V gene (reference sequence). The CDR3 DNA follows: TGTGCCAGCAGCCAGGGGACACCGGACTATGGCTACACCTTC. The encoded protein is CASSQGTPDYGYTF. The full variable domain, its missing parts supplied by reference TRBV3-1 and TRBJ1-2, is DTAVSQTPKYLVTQMGNDKSIKCEQNLGHDTMYWYKQDSKKFLKIMFSYNNKELIINETVPNRFSPKSPDKAHLNLHINSLELGDSAVYFCASSQGTPDYGYTFGSGTRLTVV.

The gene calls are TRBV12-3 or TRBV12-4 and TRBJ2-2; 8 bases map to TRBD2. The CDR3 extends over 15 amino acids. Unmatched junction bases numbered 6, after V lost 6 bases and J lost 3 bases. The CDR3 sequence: CASSGLREDTGELFF. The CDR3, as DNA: TGTGCCAGCAGCGGTTTGCGGGAGGACACCGGGGAGCTGTTTTTT.

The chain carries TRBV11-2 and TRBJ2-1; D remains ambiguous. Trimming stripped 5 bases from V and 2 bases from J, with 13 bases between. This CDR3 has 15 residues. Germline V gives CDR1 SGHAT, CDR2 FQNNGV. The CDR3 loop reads CASSQTNRPYNEQFF. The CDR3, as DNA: TGTGCCAGCAGCCAAACCAACCGACCCTACAATGAGCAGTTCTTC. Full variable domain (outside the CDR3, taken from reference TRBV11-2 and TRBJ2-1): EAGVAQSPRYKIIEKRQSVAFWCNPISGHATLYWYQQILGQGPKLLIQFQNNGVVDDSQLPKDRFSAERLKGVDSTLKIQPAKLEDSAVYLCASSQTNRPYNEQFFGPGTRLTVL.

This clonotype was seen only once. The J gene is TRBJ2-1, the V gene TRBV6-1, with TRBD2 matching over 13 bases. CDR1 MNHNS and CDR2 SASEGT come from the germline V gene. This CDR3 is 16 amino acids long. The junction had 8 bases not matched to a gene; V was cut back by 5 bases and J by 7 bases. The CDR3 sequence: CASSRTSGSRSNEQFF. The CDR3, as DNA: TGTGCCAGCAGTAGGACTAGCGGGAGCCGTTCGAATGAGCAGTTCTTC.

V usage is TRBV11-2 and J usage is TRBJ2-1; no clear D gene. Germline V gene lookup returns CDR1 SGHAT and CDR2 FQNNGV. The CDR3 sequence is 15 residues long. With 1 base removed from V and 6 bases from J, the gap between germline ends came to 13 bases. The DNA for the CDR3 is TGTGCCAGCAGCTTAGTAGGTCCTATTACCAATGAGCAGTTCTTC. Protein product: CASSLVGPITNEQFF.

The CDR3 bases are TGCGCCAGCAGCTTGTCCAGGGTCCAAGAGACCCAGTACTTC. It yields the protein CASSLSRVQETQYF. The chain employs TRBV5-1 and TRBJ2-5, with a possible D match to TRBD1 (5 bases). The length of the CDR3 is 14 residues. Germline CDR1 is SGHRS and CDR2 is YFSETQ. V lost 1 base and J lost 1, with 8 bases in between. Complete variable domain (other parts from reference TRBV5-1 and TRBJ2-5): KAGVTQTPRYLIKTRGQQVTLSCSPISGHRSVSWYQQTPGQGLQFLFEYFSETQRNKGNFPGRFSGRQFSNSRSEMNVSTLELGDSALYLCASSLSRVQETQYFGPGTRLLVL.

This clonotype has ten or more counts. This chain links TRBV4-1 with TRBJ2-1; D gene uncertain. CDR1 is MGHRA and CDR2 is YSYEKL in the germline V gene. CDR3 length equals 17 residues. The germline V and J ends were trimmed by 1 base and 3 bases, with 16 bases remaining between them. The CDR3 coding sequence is TGCGCCAGCAGCCAAGCCCGGGCCCCAAAGGGCTACAATGAGCAGTTCTTC. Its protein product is CASSQARAPKGYNEQFF.

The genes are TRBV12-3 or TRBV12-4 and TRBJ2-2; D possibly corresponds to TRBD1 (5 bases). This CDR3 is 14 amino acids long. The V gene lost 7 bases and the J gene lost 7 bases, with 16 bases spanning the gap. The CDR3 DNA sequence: TGTGCCAGCACCACCAGGGCCGGTGGCGGGGAGCTGTTTTTT. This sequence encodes CASTTRAGGGELFF.

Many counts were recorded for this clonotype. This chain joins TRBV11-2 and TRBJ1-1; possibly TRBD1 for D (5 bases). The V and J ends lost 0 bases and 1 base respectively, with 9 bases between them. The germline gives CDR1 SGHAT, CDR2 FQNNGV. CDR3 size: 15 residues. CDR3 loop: CASSLDRAANTEAFF. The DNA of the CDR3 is TGTGCCAGCAGCTTAGACAGGGCGGCGAACACTGAAGCTTTCTTT.

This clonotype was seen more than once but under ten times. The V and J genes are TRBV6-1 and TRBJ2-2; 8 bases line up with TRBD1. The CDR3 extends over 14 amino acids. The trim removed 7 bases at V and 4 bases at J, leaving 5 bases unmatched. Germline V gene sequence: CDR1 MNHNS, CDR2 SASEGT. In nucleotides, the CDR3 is TGTGCCAGCACCTTGGGACAGGCCACCGGGGAGCTGTTTTTT. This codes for CASTLGQATGELFF.

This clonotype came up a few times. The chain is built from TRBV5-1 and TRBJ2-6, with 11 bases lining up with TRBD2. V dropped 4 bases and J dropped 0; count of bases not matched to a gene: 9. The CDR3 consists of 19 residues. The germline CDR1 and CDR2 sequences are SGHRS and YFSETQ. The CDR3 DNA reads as TGCGCCAGCAGCCGGACCGGACTAGCGGGTTCCTCTGGGGCCAACGTCCTGACTTTC. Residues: CASSRTGLAGSSGANVLTF. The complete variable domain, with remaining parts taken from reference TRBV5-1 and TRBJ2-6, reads KAGVTQTPRYLIKTRGQQVTLSCSPISGHRSVSWYQQTPGQGLQFLFEYFSETQRNKGNFPGRFSGRQFSNSRSEMNVSTLELGDSALYLCASSRTGLAGSSGANVLTFGAGSRLTVL.